This T cell receptor (beta chain) stems from a study of spatial heterogeneity in lung cancer. The trim removed 5 bases at V and 5 bases at J, leaving 11 bases unmatched. CDR1 PRHDT and CDR2 FYEKMQ come from the germline V gene (reference sequence). The CDR3 extends over 15 amino acids. Time point denoted: sample taken at primary tumor resection. The authors sequenced whole RNA from tumor, nontumor lung or frozen PBMC without sorting. TCRdb re-called the 5' RACE reads with MiXCR, one entry per CDR3 protein. The sample lists more than 85,000 distinct CDR3 sequences; around 10% were seen once. The sample consisted of PBMCs, taken at surgery. The chain recombines TRBV13 with TRBJ1-2, with 7 bases fitting TRBD1. This TCR came from a male donor with early-stage non-small cell lung cancer. CDR3 sequence: CASSGPGQIPYGYTF. The CDR3 coding sequence is TGTGCCAGCAGCGGACCGGGACAGATCCCTTATGGCTACACCTTC.